This T cell receptor (beta chain) is from a study of T cell changes during pregnancy in multiple sclerosis. The data were produced by immunoSEQ multiplex PCR, yet TCRdb's version contains in-frame clones alone and is incomplete. The sample lists 79,000 or so clones; 90% to 95% were seen once. This CDR3 contains 14 residues. The V end lost 3 bases, the J end lost 2 bases, and 7 bases lay between the germline ends. Looked up from germline, CDR1 is KGHSH and CDR2 is LQKENI. The clonotype originates from a female donor with multiple sclerosis, enrolled in a pregnancy study. The genes are TRBV18 and TRBJ2-2; D uncertain. The sample in question was CD4+ T cells from peripheral blood mononuclear cells, obtained before pregnancy. The chain's CDR3 is CASSPRLNTGELFF. In DNA, the CDR3 is TGTGCCAGCTCACCTCGACTTAACACCGGGGAGCTGTTTTTT.